A selection of T cell receptor beta chains follows, all from one sample in a study of blood T cell repertoires in COVID-19. Here immunoSEQ multiplex PCR was the method, and the copy in TCRdb shows in-frame clones only, minus some. The sample has about 240,000 clones; approximately 90% are singletons. Sample: PBMCs or T cells enriched from blood (not recorded which). The source is a woman aged 25 to 39 with acute COVID-19. Each CDR3 is given with its conserved first and last residue. Fields, in order: CDR3 protein, J gene, V gene, clone size. Size tells how often a clone was seen (once, few, many) or the class of an expanded clone, and some rows leave it out.

CASSQALNQPQHF TRBJ1-5 TRBV3-1/TRBV3-2 once
CASSLGPSGANTGELFF TRBJ2-2 TRBV7-6 .
CASSSRDRGLETQYF TRBJ2-5 TRBV5-1 .
CATSDLRQWSSYNSPLHF TRBJ1-6 TRBV24-1 .
CASSQVTPPVEQFF TRBJ2-1 TRBV4-1 .
CASSPPYFAGNTIYF TRBJ1-3 TRBV18 once
CAWGPGNTEAFF TRBJ1-1 TRBV30 .
CATSRPGVTNTGELFF TRBJ2-2 TRBV15 .
CASSSLGQELSGWLDTEAFF TRBJ1-1 TRBV27 .
CASSNRKPQSSNYGYTF TRBJ1-2 TRBV21-1 .
CASGLPTAGGAQPNYGYTF TRBJ1-2 TRBV12-5 .
CASSWTSNEQYF TRBJ2-7 TRBV5-6 .
CASSLPGTRNYGYTF TRBJ1-2 TRBV5-4 .
CASSLLPPFYGYTF TRBJ1-2 TRBV4-1 .
CASREGGNTEAFF TRBJ1-1 TRBV2 .
CASSRGPNTEAFF TRBJ1-1 TRBV19 .
CASSLRGGSSGNTIYF TRBJ1-3 TRBV11-2 .
CAISESSAGRGDYTF TRBJ1-2 TRBV10-3 .
CASSVVSSGDNEQFF TRBJ2-1 TRBV9 once
CASSIGDRASYGYTF TRBJ1-2 TRBV19 many
CASSPGVTEAFF TRBJ1-1 TRBV6-5 .
CAISNIAGGYTF TRBJ1-2 TRBV10-3 .
CASSGGIGSYEQYF TRBJ2-7 TRBV19 .
CSARDRRNQETQYF TRBJ2-5 TRBV29-1 .
CASSLRTGANTGELFF TRBJ2-2 TRBV14 .
CASSTLANYGYTF TRBJ1-2 TRBV25-1 .
CSVDLTGLNYGYTF TRBJ1-2 TRBV29-1 .
CASSSREANTEAFF TRBJ1-1 TRBV21-1 .
CASSLEMQGWNSPLHF TRBJ1-6 TRBV7-8 once
CASSLDRSNTGELFF TRBJ2-2 TRBV18 .
CASSVAKGGRGGELFF TRBJ2-2 TRBV9 .
CASSFSGGPIRELFF TRBJ2-2 TRBV5-1 .
CASSAGTGGRQPQHF TRBJ1-5 TRBV6-6 .
CASSLWGGSSTRPQHF TRBJ1-5 TRBV5-6 .
CASSVQINTEAFF TRBJ1-1 TRBV7-2 .
CASSYSASRGEQYF TRBJ2-7 TRBV6-5 .
CASSLAGGSTGELFF TRBJ2-2 TRBV7-6 .
CASSLTRQSSYNEQFF TRBJ2-1 TRBV5-6 .
CASSQTTGGGYGYTF TRBJ1-2 TRBV6-5 few
CASSESFTSGGTDTQYF TRBJ2-3 TRBV10-1 few
CASSSRTMGLYEQYF TRBJ2-7 TRBV10-1 .
CASGHGTNRVTDTQYF TRBJ2-3 TRBV12-5 once
CASSFRDRGVWAFF TRBJ1-1 TRBV7-9 .
CASSEEQAGANVLTF TRBJ2-6 TRBV2 once
CASRTGAYNEQFF TRBJ2-1 TRBV19 .
CATSRWDRENQPQHF TRBJ1-5 TRBV15 .
CASSRGTAGEQYF TRBJ2-7 TRBV12-3/TRBV12-4 few
CASSTRGWNTEAFF TRBJ1-1 TRBV7-8 .
CASRQQGAGGNTIYF TRBJ1-3 TRBV2 .
CASSLRQGEDTQYF TRBJ2-3 TRBV5-1 .
CASSLEGAGTEAFF TRBJ1-1 TRBV5-1 once
CASSIGRFYGYTF TRBJ1-2 TRBV6-5 .
CASHRDSTEKLFF TRBJ1-4 TRBV7-9 .
CASRAAGGIPGTGELFF TRBJ2-2 TRBV2 once
CASSQLIDTQYF TRBJ2-3 TRBV11-2 .